Presented here are 20 T cell receptor beta chains from one specimen sequenced in a study of blood T cell repertoires in COVID-19. Using immunoSEQ multiplex PCR, the repertoire was profiled, and TCRdb retains in-frame clones only, with some absent. Of approximately 54,000 clones listed, 86% are singletons. The sample taken for sequencing was peripheral blood. Receptors were obtained from a man at least 80 years old with active COVID-19.

The chain is built from TRBV7-2 and TRBJ1-1; TRBD1 is a possible D gene (5 bases). V was pared by 2 bases and J by 6 bases, with 13 bases between. Looked up from germline, CDR1 is SGHTA and CDR2 is FQGNSA. This CDR3 has 14 amino acids. The CDR3 loop reads CASSLLVQGPEAFF. For the CDR3, the DNA is TGTGCCAGCAGCTTATTAGTTCAGGGCCCTGAAGCTTTCTTT.

This chain joins TRBV5-4 and TRBJ2-1; 7 nucleotides match TRBD2. The CDR3 runs 15 residues. Per germline, CDR1 SGHNT and CDR2 YYREEE (reference sequence). Trimming removed 4 bases from V and 0 bases from J; junction bases left unmatched: 4. CDR3 region: CASSIGRLSYNEQFF. CDR3 DNA: TGTGCCAGCAGCATCGGGAGGCTCTCCTACAATGAGCAGTTCTTC.

V usage is TRBV6-1 and J usage is TRBJ2-7; 8 bases match TRBD1. CDR3 length: 13 residues. Germline assignment: CDR1 MNHNS and CDR2 SASEGT. The trim removed 3 bases at V and 5 bases at J, leaving 3 bases unmatched. The CDR3 sequence is CASSETGVHEQYF. As DNA, the CDR3 is TGTGCCAGCAGTGAGACAGGGGTTCACGAGCAGTACTTC.

This clone was recorded only once. The chain employs TRBV9 and TRBJ2-1, with D tentatively TRBD2 (5 bases). V dropped 5 bases and J dropped 1 base, with 16 bases sitting between them. CDR1 is SGDLS and CDR2 is YYNGEE in the germline V gene. This CDR3 comprises 16 residues. CDR3 sequence: CASSVREYLSYNEQFF. For the CDR3, the DNA is TGTGCCAGCAGTGTACGGGAATACTTATCCTACAATGAGCAGTTCTTC.

The genes are TRBV10-3 and TRBJ1-3, with D perhaps TRBD1 (6 bases). The CDR3 runs 15 residues. V lost 10 bases to trimming and J lost 0 bases, with 16 bases between them. Germline assignment: CDR1 ENHRY and CDR2 SYGVKD. The DNA for the CDR3 is TGTGCCACAGGACAGACCCCTAACTCTGGAAACACCATATATTTT. Its translation is CATGQTPNSGNTIYF.

This rearrangement joins TRBV28 to TRBJ2-1; 11 bases line up with TRBD2. This CDR3 is 16 amino acids long. The V gene's germline CDR1 is MDHEN and CDR2 SYDVKM. Losses at the gene ends were 5 bases for V and 6 bases for J; bases not matched to a gene: 9. CDR3 protein: CASSPSSGRWGNEQFF. The CDR3 coding sequence is TGTGCCAGCAGTCCCTCTAGCGGGAGGTGGGGCAATGAGCAGTTCTTC.

CDR3 nucleotide sequence: TGTGCCAGTAGTATAACAGGGGTTTCCACTGAAGCTTTCTTT. It translates to CASSITGVSTEAFF. The rearrangement links TRBV19 to TRBJ1-1, with TRBD1 identical over 7 bases. With V trimmed by 2 bases and J by 4 bases, 4 bases remained unmatched. Germline V CDR1 and CDR2: LNHDA, SQIVND (reference sequence). CDR3 size: 14 residues.

The chain recombines TRBV5-5 with TRBJ1-1; 7 bases fit TRBD1. Germline trimming cut 2 bases from V and 1 base from J; bases unmatched to any gene: 5. The CDR3 consists of 15 residues. The germline CDR1 and CDR2 sequences are SGHKS and YYEKEE (reference sequence). The CDR3 loop reads CASSFGQGGNTEAFF. For the CDR3, the DNA is TGTGCCAGCAGCTTTGGTCAGGGGGGGAACACTGAAGCTTTCTTT.

The gene calls are TRBV10-3 and TRBJ2-7; perhaps TRBD2 as D (6 bases). Per the germline V gene, CDR1 is ENHRY and CDR2 is SYGVKD. Trimming removed 0 bases from V and 1 base from J, with 22 bases in between. There are 19 residues in the CDR3. As DNA, the CDR3 is TGTGCCATCAGTGAGTCGAGCGGTAAGGCTAGCGCCGCTTCCTACGAGCAGTACTTC. Translation gives CAISESSGKASAASYEQYF.

The rearrangement uses TRBV6-6 and TRBJ2-3; D might be TRBD2 (6 bases). Trimming removed 6 bases at V and 1 base at J, with 11 bases between. CDR1 is MNHNY and CDR2 is SVGAGI in the germline V gene (reference sequence). This CDR3 is 14 amino acids long. CDR3 sequence reads: CASSPASGTDTQYF. DNA of the CDR3: TGTGCCAGCAGCCCGGCTAGCGGCACAGATACGCAGTATTTT.

The chain carries TRBV28 and TRBJ2-7; 10 bases are shared with TRBD1. From germline, CDR1 is MDHEN and CDR2 SYDVKM. This CDR3 contains 15 residues. J was trimmed by 0 bases and V by 6 bases; bases with no gene match: 5. DNA of the CDR3: TGTGCCAGCAGGACTGGACAGGGGGGCTCCTACGAGCAGTACTTC. Translated: CASRTGQGGSYEQYF.

The chain couples TRBV6-2 or TRBV6-3 to TRBJ1-1; D uncertain. Germline V lookup: CDR1 MNHEY, CDR2 SVGEGT. CDR3 size: 14 residues. Trimming took off 3 bases at V and 4 bases at J, with 12 bases between the two ends. As DNA, the CDR3 is TGTGCCAGCAGTTATTATAGGAGGGCCACTGAAGCTTTCTTT. It yields the protein CASSYYRRATEAFF.

The J gene is TRBJ1-2, the V gene TRBV20-1; TRBD1 is a possible D gene (5 bases). In germline, CDR1 is DFQATT, CDR2 SNEGSKA (reference sequence). The CDR3 extends over 14 amino acids. The ends were cut back, 4 bases at V and 0 bases at J, with 12 bases in the middle. The CDR3 is CSAIETVSNYGYTF. CDR3 sequence (DNA): TGCAGTGCTATTGAGACAGTGTCTAACTATGGCTACACCTTC.

The chain combines TRBV2 with TRBJ2-5; 8 bases map to TRBD1. CDR3 length: 13 residues. J lost 5 bases, V lost 10 bases, and 9 bases had no gene match. Germline loops: CDR1 SNHLY, CDR2 FYNNEI. CDR3 DNA sequence: TGTGCCATCCCGGACAGGGCTGGGGAGACCCAGTACTTC. Residues: CAIPDRAGETQYF.

V is TRBV28 and J is TRBJ1-2; D is ambiguous. V was shortened by 6 bases and J by 8 bases, with 16 bases between the two germline ends. There are 13 residues in the CDR3. From germline, CDR1 is MDHEN and CDR2 SYDVKM. CDR3 sequence: CASSRPGSLGYTF. Written as DNA, the CDR3 is TGTGCCAGCAGCCGCCCCGGGAGCCTCGGCTACACCTTC.

V gene TRBV4-3 combines with J gene TRBJ2-7, with 7 nucleotides matching TRBD2. CDR1 LGHNA and CDR2 YSLEER come from the germline V gene. V dropped 1 base and J dropped 6; count of bases not matched to a gene: 9. The CDR3 covers 15 residues. The CDR3 region is CASSQGLAGVFEQYF. DNA for the CDR3: TGCGCCAGCAGCCAAGGTCTGGCGGGAGTGTTCGAGCAGTACTTC.

The chain recombines TRBV19 with TRBJ1-5; perhaps TRBD1 as D (6 bases). Germline assignment: CDR1 LNHDA and CDR2 SQIVND (reference sequence). This CDR3 region has 15 residues. Trimming took 5 bases from V and 1 from J, leaving 12 bases between them. DNA for the CDR3: TGTGCCAGTAGTTTACAGGGTTGGAGCAATCAGCCCCAGCATTTT. The encoded protein is CASSLQGWSNQPQHF.

This clone was detected only a few times. This chain connects TRBV6-2 or TRBV6-3 to TRBJ2-3, with 9 bases aligning to TRBD1. Germline lookup yields CDR1 MNHEY and CDR2 SVGEGT. This CDR3 spans 15 amino acids. After removal of 0 bases from V and 5 bases from J, the junction contained 3 bases not matched to a gene. CDR3 DNA: TGTGCCAGCAGTTACTCGGGACAGGGAGGAGATACGCAGTATTTT. It codes for CASSYSGQGGDTQYF.

V and J are TRBV9 and TRBJ1-5; tentatively, D is TRBD1 (5 bases). There are 15 residues in the CDR3. V lost 0 bases and J 2 bases, leaving 9 bases between the germline ends. In germline, CDR1 is SGDLS, CDR2 YYNGEE. CDR3 residues: CASSVGPGRNQPQHF. The CDR3 region has the DNA TGTGCCAGCAGCGTAGGTCCAGGGCGCAATCAGCCCCAGCATTTT.

CDR3 protein: CASSSGRGLAGRETQYF. CDR3 nucleotide sequence: TGTGCCAGCAGCTCAGGGCGGGGACTAGCGGGACGAGAGACCCAGTACTTC. The chain combines TRBV7-8 with TRBJ2-5, with 13 bases lining up with TRBD2. The CDR3 loop spans 17 amino acids. With V trimmed by 4 bases and J by 4 bases, 9 bases remained unmatched. Germline V gene lookup returns CDR1 SGHVS and CDR2 FQNEAQ.